This record concerns one TCR beta chain sequence. This record belongs to a study of blood T cell repertoires in COVID-19. Whole-study context: Both acute and convalescent COVID-19 samples were obtained from the United States, Italy and Spain. T cells, B-cell-depleted T cells, or PBMCs provided the cDNA or gDNA that served as material.

The length of the CDR3 is 14 residues. The germline V gene encodes CDR1 MNHEY and CDR2 SVGAGI. V lost 6 bases to trimming and J lost 1 base; unmatched junction nucleotides: 5. Study processing details: Estimated nucleated cell counts came from reference gene primer amplification. Repertoires were generated with immunoSEQ multiplex PCR, while TCRdb's copy carries only in-frame clones and drops some. V and J calls plus clone size are reproduced from that table; the DNA served to infer D and trimming. The sample consists of more than 250,000 clones, roughly 90% of them appearing once. The J gene is TRBJ2-5, the V gene TRBV6-5; 7 bases agree with TRBD2. The receptor was isolated from a man aged 18 to 30 who had recovered from COVID-19. Specimen: peripheral blood. CDR3 sequence (DNA): TGTGCCAGCAGACGCGGGGGTCCCCAAGAGACCCAGTACTTC. This translates into CASRRGGPQETQYF.